This entry is about one T cell receptor beta chain. Per the germline V gene, CDR1 is LNHDA and CDR2 is SQIVND (reference sequence). The CDR3 loop spans 14 amino acids. The germline V and J ends were trimmed by 5 bases and 5 bases, with 15 bases remaining between them. This sample stems from a study of sequential checkpoint blockade in melanoma. Overall study: Patients were randomized 1:1 to nivolumab-then-ipilimumab or ipilimumab-then-nivolumab first-line.

Treatment of the sample: randomized to nivolumab then ipilimumab (arm A) or the reverse (arm B). Patients had received no earlier DNA-damaging chemotherapy. Repertoires were generated with immunoSEQ multiplex PCR, while TCRdb's copy carries only in-frame clones and drops some. The table shows some 40,000 clones, with roughly 90% occurring only once. This sample comprised CD8+ T cells sorted from blood (inferred from file names), obtained from a patient given nivolumab and ipilimumab in sequence. This TCR was sampled from a human donor with melanoma. V and J are TRBV19 and TRBJ1-1; D call uncertain. CDR3 region: CASSSHTGGTEAFF. The DNA for the CDR3 is TGTGCCAGTAGTTCCCATACGGGTGGAACTGAAGCTTTCTTT.